This entry lists 32 T cell receptor beta chains sequenced from one sample in a study of blood T cell repertoires in COVID-19. Using immunoSEQ multiplex PCR, the repertoire was profiled, and TCRdb retains in-frame clones only, with some absent. The table shows nearly 350,000 clones, with around 80% occurring only once. Sequencing was done on a sample of peripheral blood. Receptors originate from a man aged 25-40 years with active or convalescent COVID-19.

The gene calls are TRBV6-5 and TRBJ1-3; D remains ambiguous. From germline, CDR1 is MNHEY and CDR2 SVGAGI. The CDR3 has 16 amino acids. Trimming cost V 0 bases and J 0 bases, with 9 bases left between them. CDR3 coding DNA: TGTGCCAGCAGTTACTCGTCGTTCCCCTCTGGAAACACCATATATTTT. Its protein is CASSYSSFPSGNTIYF.

This clone was found a few times. The CDR3 protein is CASSLMVGHEQYF. The CDR3 DNA reads TGTGCCAGCAGCTTGATGGTGGGCCACGAGCAGTACTTC. The chain combines TRBV7-9 with TRBJ2-7; no clear D. The CDR3 length is 13 residues. The germline V gene has CDR1 SEHNR and CDR2 FQNEAQ (reference sequence). Trimming left V 3 bases short and J 5 bases short, with 11 bases between.

The chain has TRBV7-2 and TRBJ1-2; TRBD1 aligns across 10 bases. The CDR3 runs 14 residues. The junction had 8 bases not matched to a gene; V was cut back by 5 bases and J by 8 bases. CDR1 is SGHTA, CDR2 FQGNSA, per germline. The CDR3 DNA sequence: TGTGCCAGCAGCCCCGAGGGACAGGGGCAGGGCTACACCTTC. It specifies CASSPEGQGQGYTF.

The genes are TRBV7-3 and TRBJ2-1; TRBD2 might be the D (5 bases). Germline lookup yields CDR1 SGHTA and CDR2 FQGTGA. V was clipped by 2 bases and J by 9 bases, with 20 bases between them. This CDR3 has 16 residues. The CDR3 loop is CASSLGTTLARSEQFF. CDR3 coding DNA: TGTGCCAGCAGCTTAGGAACCACTCTAGCACGGAGTGAGCAGTTCTTC.

The genes are TRBV9 and TRBJ1-1; tentatively, D is TRBD1 (5 bases). CDR3 length equals 15 residues. V was cut by 4 bases and J by 0 bases, with 13 bases left in between. Germline V CDR1 and CDR2: SGDLS, YYNGEE. The CDR3 nucleotides read TGTGCCAGCAGCCCCCTACAGGAGATGAACACTGAAGCTTTCTTT. Translating gives CASSPLQEMNTEAFF.

This chain connects TRBV7-9 to TRBJ2-2; TRBD2 matches at 7 bases. Germline assignment: CDR1 SEHNR and CDR2 FQNEAQ (reference sequence). After removal of 4 bases from V and 1 base from J, the junction contained 9 bases not matched to a gene. The CDR3 is 17 amino acids. CDR3 nucleotides: TGTGCCAGCAGCTCCCTACGACTAGCCCTGAACACCGGGGAGCTGTTTTTT. As protein: CASSSLRLALNTGELFF.

V is TRBV2 and J is TRBJ1-5; 9 bases match TRBD1. The J segment lost 4 bases and the V segment lost 2 bases, leaving 12 bases of the junction unmatched. Germline CDR1 reads SNHLY; CDR2 reads FYNNEI. The CDR3 spans 18 residues. The CDR3 sequence: CASSERSPGQGGNQPQHF. The CDR3 coding sequence is TGTGCCAGCAGTGAAAGGTCACCGGGACAGGGAGGTAATCAGCCCCAGCATTTT. The variable domain in full, with the rest retrieved from reference TRBV2 and TRBJ1-5, is EPEVTQTPSHQVTQMGQEVILRCVPISNHLYFYWYRQILGQKVEFLVSFYNNEISEKSEIFDDQFSVERPDGSNFTLKIRSTKLEDSAMYFCASSERSPGQGGNQPQHFGDGTRLSIL.

The chain couples TRBV7-7 to TRBJ2-2; perhaps TRBD1 as D (6 bases). From germline, CDR1 is SSHAT and CDR2 FNYEAQ (reference sequence). The CDR3 has 15 residues. V was shortened by 1 base and J by 5 bases, with 11 bases between the two germline ends. The DNA for the CDR3 is TGTGCCAGCAGCTTAGGGACCAGGGGAACCGGGGAGCTGTTTTTT. This sequence encodes CASSLGTRGTGELFF.

The chain links TRBV6-4 to TRBJ2-7, with 7 nucleotides matching TRBD1. CDR3 length equals 15 residues. V was clipped by 0 bases and J by 1 base; unmatched bases: 3. Per the germline V gene, CDR1 is MRHNA and CDR2 is SNTAGT. Here the CDR3 DNA reads TGTGCCAGCAGTGACTCAGGGACAGAGTCCTACGAGCAGTACTTC. Amino acids: CASSDSGTESYEQYF.

The chain recombines TRBV5-4 with TRBJ2-1, with 7 bases that match TRBD1. The CDR3 covers 14 residues. V gave up 2 bases and J gave up 7 bases; unmatched junction bases: 6. Germline CDR1 and CDR2: SGHNT and YYREEE (reference sequence). CDR3 sequence reads: CASSLPGQRNEQFF. The DNA for the CDR3 is TGTGCCAGCAGCTTACCGGGACAGAGAAATGAGCAGTTCTTC.

The chain combines TRBV7-8 with TRBJ2-1; tentatively, D is TRBD2 (5 bases). CDR1 is SGHVS and CDR2 is FQNEAQ in the germline V gene. The V end lost 8 bases, the J end lost 0 bases, and 14 bases lay between the germline ends. This CDR3 has 15 amino acids. The CDR3 DNA sequence: TGTGCCAGCGCCTCTGGACTGAGCTCCTACAATGAGCAGTTCTTC. Protein product: CASASGLSSYNEQFF.

This chain links TRBV11-3 with TRBJ2-5; 7 bases line up with TRBD2. After removal of 1 base from V and 7 bases from J, the junction contained 6 bases not matched to a gene. Germline CDR1 reads SGHNT; CDR2 reads YENEEA. The CDR3 covers 14 residues. This CDR3 is CASSLGRAGVTQYF. CDR3 nucleotide sequence: TGTGCCAGCAGCTTAGGGAGGGCGGGAGTGACCCAGTACTTC.

The count of this clone is one. V is TRBV7-6 and J is TRBJ2-2, with TRBD1 matching over 7 bases. The V and J ends lost 2 bases and 5 bases, in that order; junction bases with no gene match: 11. This CDR3 contains 17 residues. The V gene's germline CDR1 is SGHVS and CDR2 FNYEAQ. CDR3 in amino acids: CASSLYLETGYTGELFF. CDR3 nucleotides: TGTGCCAGCAGCTTATACCTTGAGACAGGGTATACCGGGGAGCTGTTTTTT. Filled out from reference TRBV7-6 and TRBJ2-2, the complete variable domain reads GAGVSQSPRYKVTKRGQDVALRCDPISGHVSLYWYRQALGQGPEFLTYFNYEAQQDKSGLPNDRFSAERPEGSISTLTIQRTEQRDSAMYRCASSLYLETGYTGELFFGEGSRLTVL.

V usage is TRBV20-1 and J usage is TRBJ2-7; no clear D gene. V lost 1 base to trimming and J lost 5 bases, with 6 bases between them. The V gene's germline CDR1 is DFQATT and CDR2 SNEGSKA (reference sequence). The CDR3 covers 11 residues. This CDR3 is CSARASDEQYF. CDR3 bases: TGCAGTGCTAGAGCCAGTGACGAGCAGTACTTC.

The rearrangement uses TRBV30 and TRBJ1-2, with a possible D match to TRBD1 (5 bases). V was trimmed by 4 bases and J by 6 bases, leaving 12 bases between them. CDR1 GTSNPN and CDR2 SVGIG come from the germline V gene (reference sequence). This CDR3 has 12 residues. CDR3 protein: CAWTVGGDGYTF. The CDR3 DNA reads as TGTGCCTGGACCGTCGGAGGGGATGGCTACACCTTC.

The chain links TRBV6-4 to TRBJ1-2, with D maybe TRBD1 (6 bases). The germline V gene has CDR1 MRHNA and CDR2 SNTAGT. Trimming cost V 5 bases and J 1 base, with 17 bases left between them. CDR3 length equals 16 residues. CDR3 sequence reads: CASSFLGGRHNYGYTF. Written as DNA, the CDR3 is TGTGCCAGCAGTTTCCTCGGGGGGCGGCATAACTATGGCTACACCTTC.

The chain employs TRBV6-5 and TRBJ2-5, with D possibly being TRBD2 (6 bases). With 9 bases removed from V and 1 base from J, the gap between germline ends came to 12 bases. Germline CDR1 reads MNHEY; CDR2 reads SVGAGI. The CDR3 runs 13 residues. The CDR3 DNA follows: TGTGCCAGTTGGGAGGTGGGCCAAGAGACCCAGTACTTC. Amino acids: CASWEVGQETQYF.

There are a few counts of this clone. The chain uses TRBV23-1 and TRBJ1-5; D is unclear. TRBV23-1 is flagged as an ORF with uncertain function. V dropped 3 bases and J dropped 2 bases, with 8 bases sitting between them. This CDR3 spans 14 amino acids. DNA for the CDR3: TGCGCCAGCAGTCAGTGGGCACGCAATCAGCCCCAGCATTTT. Residues: CASSQWARNQPQHF.

The chain carries TRBV19 and TRBJ2-7, with D perhaps TRBD1 (6 bases). The germline gives CDR1 LNHDA, CDR2 SQIVND (reference sequence). Trimming removed 5 bases at V and 3 bases at J, with 14 bases between. The CDR3 is made up of 14 amino acids. The CDR3 sequence: CASSFTGTNYEQYF. CDR3 sequence (DNA): TGTGCCAGTAGTTTCACCGGGACAAACTACGAGCAGTACTTC.

J is TRBJ1-4 and V is TRBV29-1; 8 positions match TRBD1. The CDR3 contains 14 residues. The germline CDR1 and CDR2 sequences are SQVTM and ANQGSEA. The V gene end was trimmed by 4 bases and the J gene end by 6 bases; junction bases not matched to a gene: 7. CDR3 DNA: TGCAGCGTTGGCCCAGACAGGGGAGATGAAAAACTGTTTTTT. Translation gives CSVGPDRGDEKLFF.

This clone appeared a single time. The CDR3: CASQTGGTGGNYGYTF. The CDR3 DNA follows: TGCGCCAGCCAAACAGGCGGGACAGGGGGCAACTATGGCTACACCTTC. The chain couples TRBV5-1 to TRBJ1-2; 12 bases map to TRBD1. Per the germline V gene, CDR1 is SGHRS and CDR2 is YFSETQ. The CDR3 totals 16 residues. V lost 7 bases, J lost 2 bases, and 9 bases stayed unmatched. The full variable domain, in which reference TRBV5-1 and TRBJ1-2 provide the parts outside the CDR3, is KAGVTQTPRYLIKTRGQQVTLSCSPISGHRSVSWYQQTPGQGLQFLFEYFSETQRNKGNFPGRFSGRQFSNSRSEMNVSTLELGDSALYLCASQTGGTGGNYGYTFGSGTRLTVV.

The CDR3 DNA sequence: TGTGCCAGCAGTGAATCGAGGGACAGGGGTGGAGGAACTGAAGCTTTCTTT. Amino acid sequence: CASSESRDRGGGTEAFF. The gene calls are TRBV25-1 and TRBJ1-1; TRBD1 matches 10 bases. The CDR3 is 17 amino acids. The germline gives CDR1 MGHDK, CDR2 SYGVNS. V was pared by 1 base and J by 5 bases, with 10 bases of the junction left unmatched.

The chain combines TRBV7-9 with TRBJ1-6; D gene unclear. The CDR3 is 14 residues long. Trimming removed 8 bases from V and 2 bases from J, with 10 bases in between. Germline lookup yields CDR1 SEHNR and CDR2 FQNEAQ (reference sequence). The CDR3 sequence: CASLSGAYNSPLHF. DNA of the CDR3: TGTGCCAGCCTTTCCGGGGCCTATAATTCACCCCTCCACTTT.

The chain couples TRBV10-3 to TRBJ1-1; D is possibly TRBD1 (5 bases). V shed 2 bases and J shed 3 bases, with 10 bases lying between them. The germline gives CDR1 ENHRY, CDR2 SYGVKD. This CDR3 contains 14 residues. DNA for the CDR3: TGTGCCATCAGTGAGGCAGGGCTTCACACTGAAGCTTTCTTT. Translation: CAISEAGLHTEAFF.

This chain uses TRBV2 with TRBJ2-1, with D unclear. CDR1 SNHLY and CDR2 FYNNEI come from the germline V gene. Trimming pared 1 base from V and 0 bases from J, leaving 7 bases between. There are 15 residues in the CDR3. CDR3 loop: CASSEGAGSYNEQFF. The CDR3 DNA reads TGTGCCAGCAGTGAAGGGGCTGGCTCCTACAATGAGCAGTTCTTC.

V and J are TRBV5-8 and TRBJ2-3; 7 positions match TRBD1. The CDR3 is made up of 13 amino acids. Germline-derived CDR1 and CDR2 are SGHTS and YDEGEE. The V and J ends lost 4 bases and 8 bases, in that order; junction bases with no gene match: 7. CDR3 protein: CASSGQARSTQYF. CDR3 coding DNA: TGTGCCAGCAGCGGACAGGCCCGGAGTACGCAGTATTTT.

This clone was seen a single time. The genes are TRBV7-3 and TRBJ2-3; the D is unclear. The CDR3 loop spans 15 amino acids. CDR1 SGHTA and CDR2 FQGTGA come from the germline V gene. Between the trimmed V and J ends, which lost 0 bases and 5 bases, there was a span of 12 bases. As DNA, the CDR3 is TGTGCCAGCAGCTTAACCCCCGGAGTTGGAGATACGCAGTATTTT. As protein: CASSLTPGVGDTQYF.

V gene TRBV29-1 combines with J gene TRBJ2-7; TRBD2 aligns across 9 bases. CDR1 is SQVTM and CDR2 is ANQGSEA in the germline V gene. V dropped 7 bases and J dropped 3; count of bases not matched to a gene: 4. This CDR3 has 12 residues. The CDR3 bases are TGCAGCGCCCTGCGGGGGGGCTACGAGCAGTACTTC. This encodes CSALRGGYEQYF.

The rearrangement links TRBV15 to TRBJ1-1, with TRBD1 as a possible D gene (5 bases). The germline V and J ends were trimmed by 1 base and 7 bases, with 10 bases remaining between them. CDR3 size: 13 residues. CDR1 is LNHNV, CDR2 YYDKDF, per germline (reference sequence). CDR3 amino acids: CATSRADINEAFF. DNA for the CDR3: TGTGCCACCAGCAGAGCGGACATCAATGAAGCTTTCTTT.

This chain joins TRBV6-1 and TRBJ1-5; weak D call: TRBD1 (6 bases). The CDR3 sequence is 13 residues long. In germline, CDR1 is MNHNS, CDR2 SASEGT. Trimming removed 3 bases from V and 7 bases from J, with 10 bases in between. The CDR3 spells CASSEYRDQPQHF. In DNA form, the CDR3 reads TGTGCCAGCAGTGAGTACAGGGACCAGCCCCAGCATTTT.

The J gene is TRBJ2-7, the V gene TRBV6-5, with 10 bases identical to TRBD1. This CDR3 region has 15 residues. Trimming at V came to 10 bases and at J to 3 bases, leaving 12 bases not matched to a gene. Germline values: CDR1 MNHEY, CDR2 SVGAGI. The CDR3 DNA reads TGTGCCACCCGGCAGGGACAGGGGCTGGTCTACGAGCAGTACTTC. As protein: CATRQGQGLVYEQYF.

The chain joins TRBV15 to TRBJ2-1; D ambiguous. The germline V and J ends were trimmed by 4 bases and 10 bases, with 14 bases remaining between them. CDR1 is LNHNV, CDR2 YYDKDF, per germline (reference sequence). This CDR3 is 13 amino acids long. CDR3 sequence reads: CATSIAGQREQFF. The DNA of the CDR3 is TGTGCCACCAGCATCGCCGGCCAGAGGGAGCAGTTCTTC.